This T cell receptor beta chain is drawn from a study of regulatory dendritic cells for organ transplantation. Study outcomes and limitations: The most alloreactive TCR clonotypes were found in resting memory CD8+ cells.

Repertoires were generated with immunoSEQ multiplex PCR, while TCRdb's copy carries only in-frame clones and drops some. The sample comprises about 20,000 clones, approximately 80% of which are singletons, and more than 3% rests with the top ten. With respect to this clone: Its specificity is unknown.

CDR3 length equals 13 residues. Trimming removed 3 bases from V and 5 bases from J, with 8 bases in between. CDR1 ENHRY and CDR2 SYGVKD come from the germline V gene. Sorted subsets were CFSE-labeled and cultured approximately 5 days with allogeneic dendritic cells. The sequenced material came from memory CD4+ T cells from blood cultured with regulatory dendritic cells. Subset: CD45RO+ memory T cells. The source is a human donor in good health. V and J are TRBV10-3 and TRBJ1-5, with no clear D. Written as DNA, the CDR3 is TGTGCCATCAGTGACCAAGACCATCAGCCCCAGCATTTT. Translation gives CAISDQDHQPQHF.